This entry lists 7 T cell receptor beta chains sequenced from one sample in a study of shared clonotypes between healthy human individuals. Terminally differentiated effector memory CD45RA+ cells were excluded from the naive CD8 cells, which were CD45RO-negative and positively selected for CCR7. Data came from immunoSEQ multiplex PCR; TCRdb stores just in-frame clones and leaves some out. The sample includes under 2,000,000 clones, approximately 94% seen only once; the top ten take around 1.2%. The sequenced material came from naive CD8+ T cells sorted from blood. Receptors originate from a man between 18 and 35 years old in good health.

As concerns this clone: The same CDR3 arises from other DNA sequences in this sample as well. CDR3 sequence: CASSLTGTAYEQYF. The CDR3 DNA reads TGTGCCAGCAGTTTAACCGGGACAGCCTACGAGCAGTACTTC. The chain is built from TRBV27 and TRBJ2-7, with 7 bases that match TRBD1. V gave up 2 bases and J gave up 2 bases; unmatched junction bases: 3. In germline, CDR1 is MNHEY, CDR2 SMNVEV (reference sequence). This CDR3 is 14 amino acids long.

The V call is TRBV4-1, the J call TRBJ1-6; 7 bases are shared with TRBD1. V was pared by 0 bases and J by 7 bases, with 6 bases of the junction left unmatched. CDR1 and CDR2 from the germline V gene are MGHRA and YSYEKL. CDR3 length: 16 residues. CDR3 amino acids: CASSQEEGQLNSPLHF. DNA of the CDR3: TGCGCCAGCAGCCAAGAGGAGGGACAGCTAAATTCACCCCTCCACTTT.

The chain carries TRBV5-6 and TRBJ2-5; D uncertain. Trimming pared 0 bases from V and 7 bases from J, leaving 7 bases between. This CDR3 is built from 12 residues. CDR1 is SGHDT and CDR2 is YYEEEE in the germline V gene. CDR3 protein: CASSLGPGTQYF. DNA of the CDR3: TGTGCCAGCAGCTTGGGCCCCGGGACCCAGTACTTC.

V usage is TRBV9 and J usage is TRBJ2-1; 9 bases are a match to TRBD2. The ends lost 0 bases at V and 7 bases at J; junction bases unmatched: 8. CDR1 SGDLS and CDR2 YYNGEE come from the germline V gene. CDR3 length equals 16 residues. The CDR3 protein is CASSVGVPSGGNEQFF. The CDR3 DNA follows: TGTGCCAGCAGCGTAGGGGTCCCAAGCGGGGGGAATGAGCAGTTCTTC.

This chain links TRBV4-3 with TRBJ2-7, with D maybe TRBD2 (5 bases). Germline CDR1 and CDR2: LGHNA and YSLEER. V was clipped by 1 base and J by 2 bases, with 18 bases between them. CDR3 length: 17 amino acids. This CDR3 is CASSQGPDGLVPYEQYF. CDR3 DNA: TGCGCCAGCAGCCAAGGACCCGACGGACTTGTTCCCTACGAGCAGTACTTC.

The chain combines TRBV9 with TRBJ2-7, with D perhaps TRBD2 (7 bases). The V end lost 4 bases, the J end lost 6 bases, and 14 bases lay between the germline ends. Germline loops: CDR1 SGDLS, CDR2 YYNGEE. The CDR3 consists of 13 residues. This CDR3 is CASSLDGGLEQYF. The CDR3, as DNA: TGTGCCAGCAGCCTAGACGGGGGGCTCGAGCAGTACTTC.

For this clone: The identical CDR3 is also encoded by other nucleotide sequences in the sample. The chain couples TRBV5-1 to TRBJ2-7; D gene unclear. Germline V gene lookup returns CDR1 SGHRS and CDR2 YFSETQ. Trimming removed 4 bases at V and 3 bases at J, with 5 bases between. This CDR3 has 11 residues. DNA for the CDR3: TGCGCCAGCAGCGGAGACTACGAGCAGTACTTC. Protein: CASSGDYEQYF.